Presented here are 15 T cell receptor beta chains from one specimen sequenced in a study of OX40 agonist ivuxolimab in advanced cancers. Profiling relied on immunoSEQ multiplex PCR, and the TCRdb table lists in-frame clones only, not all of them. Of under 70,000 clones listed, under 95% are singletons. Here the sequenced sample was CD4+ or CD8+ T cells sorted from blood, taken in a trial of the OX40 agonist ivuxolimab. The source is an adult with an advanced solid tumor such as melanoma, head and neck, liver or kidney cancer.

The chain uses TRBV4-1 and TRBJ1-1, with 9 bases aligning to TRBD1. Germline trimming cut 3 bases from V and 2 bases from J; bases unmatched to any gene: 4. This CDR3 has 15 residues. Looked up from germline, CDR1 is MGHRA and CDR2 is YSYEKL. The CDR3 DNA is TGCGCCAGCAGCCACCCGGGACAGGGTAACACTGAAGCTTTCTTT. Its translation: CASSHPGQGNTEAFF.

V is TRBV6-6 and J is TRBJ2-7; 10 bases agree with TRBD1. The CDR3 is 15 residues long. Trimming cost V 4 bases and J 5 bases; bases outside gene matches: 8. Germline lookup yields CDR1 MNHNY and CDR2 SVGAGI (reference sequence). This CDR3 is CASSSRTGGRNEQYF. CDR3 nucleotide sequence: TGTGCCAGCAGTTCCCGGACAGGGGGAAGAAACGAGCAGTACTTC.

The chain employs TRBV10-3 and TRBJ1-6; no definite D call. The germline gives CDR1 ENHRY, CDR2 SYGVKD. V lost 11 bases, J lost 5 bases, and 13 bases lay in between. The CDR3 totals 13 residues. CDR3 sequence: CAAGNTNNSPLHF. For the CDR3, the DNA is TGTGCCGCCGGTAATACAAATAATTCACCCCTCCACTTT.

With regard to this clone: The same CDR3 is also encoded by other DNA sequences in this sample. The V and J genes are TRBV5-1 and TRBJ1-1; D is undetermined. This CDR3 has 14 residues. CDR1 and CDR2 (germline): SGHRS, YFSETQ. V lost 0 bases and J lost 0, with 6 bases in between. CDR3 sequence reads: CASSLDSMNTEAFF. CDR3 nucleotide sequence: TGCGCCAGCAGCTTGGACTCCATGAACACTGAAGCTTTCTTT.

The chain couples TRBV30 to TRBJ2-1, with 7 positions matching TRBD2. The CDR3 has 15 residues. Losses at the gene ends were 0 bases for V and 8 bases for J; bases not matched to a gene: 10. Germline CDR1 reads GTSNPN; CDR2 reads SVGIG (reference sequence). The CDR3 loop is CAWSVRSGIFYEQFF. As DNA, the CDR3 is TGTGCCTGGAGTGTACGAAGCGGGATCTTTTATGAGCAGTTCTTC.

This clone was observed once. The rearrangement uses TRBV27 and TRBJ1-4; possible D gene TRBD1, 6 bases. The CDR3 extends over 15 amino acids. V dropped 5 bases and J dropped 2 bases, with 12 bases sitting between them. CDR1 and CDR2 (germline): MNHEY, SMNVEV (reference sequence). As DNA, the CDR3 is TGTGCCAGCAGTCCACAGGGAGGCACTAATGAAAAACTGTTTTTT. This codes for CASSPQGGTNEKLFF.

The chain uses TRBV4-2 and TRBJ2-1; D possibly uses TRBD1 or TRBD2 (5 bases each). The germline V and J ends were trimmed by 4 bases and 2 bases, with 15 bases remaining between them. The CDR3 is 16 residues long. Looked up from germline, CDR1 is LGHNA and CDR2 is YNFKEQ. For the CDR3, the DNA is TGTGCCAGCAGCCCTCGGCTCAGGGACCCCTACAATGAGCAGTTCTTC. Translation gives CASSPRLRDPYNEQFF.

This clone was counted a single time. This chain connects TRBV6-1 to TRBJ1-2, with 11 bases lining up with TRBD1. The V and J ends lost 2 bases and 6 bases, in that order; junction bases with no gene match: 2. The CDR3 extends over 14 amino acids. Germline CDR1 reads MNHNS; CDR2 reads SASEGT. CDR3 sequence: CASSEWGQGDGYTF. The CDR3 DNA is TGTGCCAGCAGTGAATGGGGACAGGGGGATGGCTACACCTTC.

The V gene is TRBV5-4, the J gene TRBJ1-1; TRBD1 might be the D (6 bases). Looked up from germline, CDR1 is SGHNT and CDR2 is YYREEE (reference sequence). The V gene lost 0 bases and the J gene lost 1 base, with 10 bases spanning the gap. CDR3 length: 15 residues. CDR3 nucleotides: TGTGCCAGCAGCTTGGTGAGGGGGGAGAACACTGAAGCTTTCTTT. Translated: CASSLVRGENTEAFF.

CDR3 sequence (DNA): TGTGCCAGCAGCTTAAGGGCCGGGGAGCCAAATCAAGAGACCCAGTACTTC. Amino acids: CASSLRAGEPNQETQYF. V gene TRBV7-9 combines with J gene TRBJ2-5; possible D gene TRBD2, 5 bases. With 2 bases removed from V and 2 bases from J, the gap between germline ends came to 18 bases. Germline loops: CDR1 SEHNR, CDR2 FQNEAQ (reference sequence). This CDR3 contains 17 residues.

The chain is built from TRBV28 and TRBJ2-4, with TRBD1 matching 11 bases. This CDR3 has 16 amino acids. Looked up from germline, CDR1 is MDHEN and CDR2 is SYDVKM. Trimming removed 10 bases from V and 1 base from J; junction bases left unmatched: 9. DNA of the CDR3: TGTGCCACCGGGACAGGGGGTCTCGGGGCCAAAAACATTCAGTACTTC. Translation: CATGTGGLGAKNIQYF.

The chain employs TRBV10-3 and TRBJ1-5; no firm D call. V gave up 1 base and J gave up 2 bases, with 9 bases separating them. The V gene's germline CDR1 is ENHRY and CDR2 SYGVKD. The CDR3 covers 15 residues. The DNA for the CDR3 is TGTGCCATCAGTGAGTGGGCAGACGGCAATCAGCCCCAGCATTTT. This encodes CAISEWADGNQPQHF.

The chain couples TRBV6-1 to TRBJ1-5; tentative D call: TRBD1 (6 bases). The CDR3 has 14 residues. Trimming left V 6 bases short and J 7 bases short, with 16 bases between. The V gene's germline CDR1 is MNHNS and CDR2 SASEGT. CDR3 sequence (DNA): TGTGCCAGCAGGGAATACAGGGTTGGGCAGCCCCAGCATTTT. Translating it yields CASREYRVGQPQHF.

The V gene is TRBV6-1, the J gene TRBJ2-1; 8 positions agree with TRBD1. This CDR3 spans 15 amino acids. CDR1 MNHNS and CDR2 SASEGT come from the germline V gene. V shed 5 bases and J 6 bases; nucleotides not matched to a gene: 9. DNA of the CDR3: TGTGCCAGCAGTATCGACAGGGGCCCCACCAATGAGCAGTTCTTC. This codes for CASSIDRGPTNEQFF.

The CDR3 sequence: CASSPRVSGGTGELFF. CDR3 DNA sequence: TGTGCCAGCAGCCCTCGCGTTAGCGGGGGCACCGGGGAGCTGTTTTTT. This rearrangement joins TRBV7-3 to TRBJ2-2, with TRBD2 matching over 9 bases. CDR3 length equals 16 residues. The trim removed 5 bases at V and 4 bases at J, leaving 8 bases unmatched. The germline gives CDR1 SGHTA, CDR2 FQGTGA. The variable domain in full, completed from reference TRBV7-3 and TRBJ2-2, reads GAGVSQTPSNKVTEKGKYVELRCDPISGHTALYWYRQSLGQGPEFLIYFQGTGAADDSGLPNDRFFAVRPEGSVSTLKIQRTERGDSAVYLCASSPRVSGGTGELFFGEGSRLTVL.